This TCR beta chain was sequenced for a study of cytomegalovirus exposure and HLA in healthy donors. With regard to this clone: The antigen is not known.

Assay: immunoSEQ multiplex PCR; the TCRdb copy retains only in-frame clones and omits some. This sample has 80,000 to 95,000 clones, with approximately 95% found just once. Study-level results: Later, an analysis found that TCR clusters from the first cohort tended to co-occur in the 130 or so validation repertoires. Published work reported that the classifier diagnosed cytomegalovirus status with high specificity and sensitivity.

With 2 bases removed from V and 3 bases from J, the gap between germline ends came to 10 bases. Germline loops: CDR1 KGHSH, CDR2 LQKENI. The CDR3 contains 15 residues. This clonotype was obtained from a woman in her twenties or thirties in good health and CMV-seropositive. The V call is TRBV18, the J call TRBJ2-2; D call uncertain. The specimen sequenced was PBMCs. The CDR3 spells CASSPSEMYTGELFF. CDR3 in DNA: TGTGCCAGCTCACCATCGGAGATGTACACCGGGGAGCTGTTTTTT.